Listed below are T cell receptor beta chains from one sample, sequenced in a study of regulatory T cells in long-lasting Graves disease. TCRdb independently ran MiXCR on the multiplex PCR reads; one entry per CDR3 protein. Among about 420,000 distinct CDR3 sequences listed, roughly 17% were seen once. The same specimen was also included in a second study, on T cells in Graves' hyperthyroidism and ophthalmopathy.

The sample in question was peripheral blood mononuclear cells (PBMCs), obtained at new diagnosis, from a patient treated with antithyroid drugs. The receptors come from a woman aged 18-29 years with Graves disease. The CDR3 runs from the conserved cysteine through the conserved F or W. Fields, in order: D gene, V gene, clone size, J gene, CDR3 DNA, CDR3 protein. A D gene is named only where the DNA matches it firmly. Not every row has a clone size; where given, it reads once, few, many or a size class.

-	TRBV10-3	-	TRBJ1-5	TGTGCCGGCCGAGGGGGACCAAATCAGCCCCAGCATTTT	CAGRGGPNQPQHF
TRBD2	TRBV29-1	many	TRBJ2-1	TGCAGCGTCTCTGGGACTAGCGGCTACAATGGGCAGTTCTTC	CSVSGTSGYNGQFF
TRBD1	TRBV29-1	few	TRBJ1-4	TGCAGCGTTGTGGACACAGGGGCTAATGAAAAACTGTTTTTT	CSVVDTGANEKLFF
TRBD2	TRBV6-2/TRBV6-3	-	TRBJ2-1	TGTGCCAGCAGTTCCCGGACTAGCAGGAGCTACAATGAGCAGTTCTTC	CASSSRTSRSYNEQFF
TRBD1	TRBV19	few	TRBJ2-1	TGTGCCAGTAGTCGCCGGGACAGGGTGAGGAATGAGCAGTTCTTC	CASSRRDRVRNEQFF
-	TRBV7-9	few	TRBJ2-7	TGTGCCAGCAGCAACGGTGTGCGGGAGCAGTACTTC	CASSNGVREQYF
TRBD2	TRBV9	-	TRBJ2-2	TGTGCCAGCAGCTGGACTAGCGGGGGGCCCACCGGGGAGCTGTTTTTT	CASSWTSGGPTGELFF
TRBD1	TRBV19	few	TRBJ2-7	TGTGCCAGTAGTCCGGGACAGGTCCTAGGGCAGTACTTC	CASSPGQVLGQYF
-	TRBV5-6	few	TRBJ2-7	TGTGCCAGCAGCTGGGGGCGGGCCTACGAGCAGTACTTC	CASSWGRAYEQYF
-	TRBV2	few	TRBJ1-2	TGTGCCAGCAGTGAACTGTTCGGCTACACCTTC	CASSELFGYTF
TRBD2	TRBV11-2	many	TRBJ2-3	TGTGCCAGCAGCCTAAGGTCGGCGGGAGATGATACGCAGTATTTT	CASSLRSAGDDTQYF
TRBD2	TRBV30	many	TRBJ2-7	TGTGCCTGGAGGCGGGAGTCCTACGAGCAGTACTTC	CAWRRESYEQYF
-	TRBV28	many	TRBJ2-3	TGTGCCAGCAGTCCCCCTGCGAACAGGGCCCCAGATACGCAGTATTTT	CASSPPANRAPDTQYF
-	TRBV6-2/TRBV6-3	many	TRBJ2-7	TGTGCCAGCAGTGACAGTTCCCCCTACGAGCAGTACTTC	CASSDSSPYEQYF
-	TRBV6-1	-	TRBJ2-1	TGTGCCAGCAGTCCCCGACTAGAAATTCACAATGAGCAGTTCTTC	CASSPRLEIHNEQFF
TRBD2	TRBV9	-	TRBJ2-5	TGTGCCAGCAGCGTACTTGGCGGGAGACAAGAGACCCAGTACTTC	CASSVLGGRQETQYF
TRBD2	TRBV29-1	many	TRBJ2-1	TGCAGCTTCGCTAGCGGGAGTCTGTCCTACAATGAGCAGTTCTTC	CSFASGSLSYNEQFF
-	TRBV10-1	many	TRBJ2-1	TGCGCCAGCAGTGGGACTGGGACTTCCTACAATGAGCAGTTCTTC	CASSGTGTSYNEQFF
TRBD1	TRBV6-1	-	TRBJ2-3	TGTGCCAGCACCGGGGACAGGGTGATGACAGATACGCAGTATTTT	CASTGDRVMTDTQYF
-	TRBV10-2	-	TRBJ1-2	TGCGCCAGCAGTGATTCGGTAACCTATGGCTACACCTTC	CASSDSVTYGYTF
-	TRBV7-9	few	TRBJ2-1	TGTGCCAGCAGCTTGGGGATCGGCGGATCTTCCTACAATGAGCAGTTCTTC	CASSLGIGGSSYNEQFF
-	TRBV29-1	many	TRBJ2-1	TGCAGCGTTCAAGGGGACCTTGGGAAATCCTACAATGAGCAGTTCTTC	CSVQGDLGKSYNEQFF
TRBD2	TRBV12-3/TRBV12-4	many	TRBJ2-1	TGTGCCAGCAGCCAACCCGGACTAGCGGGATCGGATGAGCAGTTCTTC	CASSQPGLAGSDEQFF
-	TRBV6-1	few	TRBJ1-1	TGTGCCACCGCTACCCTCTACACTGAAGCTTTCTTT	CATATLYTEAFF
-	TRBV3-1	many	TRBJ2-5	TGTGCCAGCAGCCAAGGGGGACGAGAGACCCAGTACTTC	CASSQGGRETQYF
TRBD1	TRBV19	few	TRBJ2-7	TGTGCCAGTAGAACCCGGACAGGGTACGAGCAGTACTTC	CASRTRTGYEQYF
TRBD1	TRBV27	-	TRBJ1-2	TGTGCCAACAGTTTCGACAGGGGATCGAGCTATGGCTACACCTTC	CANSFDRGSSYGYTF
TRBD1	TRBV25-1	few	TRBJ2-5	TGTGCCGACAATGCAGGGGGCGCGAGCGAGACCCAGTACTTC	CADNAGGASETQYF
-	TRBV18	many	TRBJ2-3	TGTGCCAGCTCACCCCGGTCTAGCGTGAGCACAGATACGCAGTATTTT	CASSPRSSVSTDTQYF
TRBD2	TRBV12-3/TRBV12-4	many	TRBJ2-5	TGTGCCAGCAGCCCTACTAGCGGGAGTGGTGGAGAGACCCAGTACTTC	CASSPTSGSGGETQYF
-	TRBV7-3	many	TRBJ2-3	TGTGCCAGCAGCTTCAGTTATCAGGGTTCGCAGTATTTT	CASSFSYQGSQYF
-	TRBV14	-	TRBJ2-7	TGTGCCAGCAGCCCGTCCAGGGACTTGGAGCAGTACTTC	CASSPSRDLEQYF
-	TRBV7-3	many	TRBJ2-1	TGTGCCAGCAGCTTAATGGGGAGGCGCTCCTACAATGAGCAGTTCTTC	CASSLMGRRSYNEQFF
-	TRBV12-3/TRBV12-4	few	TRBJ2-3	TGTGCCAGCAGTTTGGACGCGGAGCCCACAGATACGCAGTATTTT	CASSLDAEPTDTQYF
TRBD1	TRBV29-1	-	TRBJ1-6	TGCAGCGTTAAGACAGGGGTAAATTCACCCCTCCACTTT	CSVKTGVNSPLHF
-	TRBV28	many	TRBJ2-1	TGTGCCAGCAGTCTCCCGGCGGGGACGGGTGAGCAGTTCTTC	CASSLPAGTGEQFF
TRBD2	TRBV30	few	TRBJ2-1	TGTGCCTGGATGGGGACTAGCGGTTACAATGAGCAGTTCTTC	CAWMGTSGYNEQFF
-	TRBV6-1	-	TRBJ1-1	TGTGCCGTTGTGGCACAGGCCAACACTGAAGCTTTCTTT	CAVVAQANTEAFF
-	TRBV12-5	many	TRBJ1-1	TGTGCTAGTGGTTTCACGGGCCCAAACACTGAAGCTTTCTTT	CASGFTGPNTEAFF
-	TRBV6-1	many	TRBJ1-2	TGTGCCAGCAGACCTTCGACAGGTATCTACTATGGCTACACCTTC	CASRPSTGIYYGYTF
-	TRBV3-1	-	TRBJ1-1	TGTGCCAGCAGTCAAATCAAGAACACTGAAGCTTTCTTT	CASSQIKNTEAFF
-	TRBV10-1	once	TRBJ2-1	TGCGCCAGCAGTATCCCCGGGGGAGCGGCGGAGCAGTTCTTC	CASSIPGGAAEQFF
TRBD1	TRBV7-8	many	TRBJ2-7	TGTGCCAGCAGCTTAGACGGGACAGATACCTACGAGCAGTACTTC	CASSLDGTDTYEQYF
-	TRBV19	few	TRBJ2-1	TGTGCCAGTGGTACAGGGTATGGGTACAATGAGCAGTTCTTC	CASGTGYGYNEQFF
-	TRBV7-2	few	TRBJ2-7	TGTGCCAGCAGTCCCTTCCCCGCCTACAAGCAGTACTTC	CASSPFPAYKQYF
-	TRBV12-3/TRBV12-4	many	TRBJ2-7	TGTGCCAGCAGTTCCCTTAGGAACGAGCAGTACTTC	CASSSLRNEQYF
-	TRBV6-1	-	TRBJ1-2	TGTGCCAGCAGTGAATTCTCGTATGGCACTTCGGCTTATGGCTACACCTTC	CASSEFSYGTSAYGYTF
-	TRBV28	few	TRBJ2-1	TGTGCCAGCAGCCCCCCCGGGAGTAATAAAATTTACAATGAGCAGTTCTTC	CASSPPGSNKIYNEQFF
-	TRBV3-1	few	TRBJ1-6	TGTGCCAGCAGCCAAAGGGACATCCATAATTCACCCCTCCACTTT	CASSQRDIHNSPLHF
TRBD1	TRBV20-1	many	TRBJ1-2	TGCAGTGCTAGAAGCGACATTTCTACAGGGGGCGTTTTCTATGGCTACACCTTC	CSARSDISTGGVFYGYTF
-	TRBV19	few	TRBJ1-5	TGTGCCAGTAGTATTCAGGGAAGCAATCAGCCCCAGCATTTT	CASSIQGSNQPQHF
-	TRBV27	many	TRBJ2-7	TGTGCCAGCAGTTTTTCTAGCTCCTACGAGCAGTACTTC	CASSFSSSYEQYF
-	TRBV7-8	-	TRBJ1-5	TGTGCCAGCAGCTCAACTAGAGGCCCTCAGCCCCAGCATTTT	CASSSTRGPQPQHF
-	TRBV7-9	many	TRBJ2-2	TGTGCCAGCAGTTTCACCGGGACCTCGAACACCGGGGAGCTGTTTTTT	CASSFTGTSNTGELFF
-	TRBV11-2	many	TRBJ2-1	TGTGCCAGCAGCTTACTAGCGTCATACAATGAGCAGTTCTTC	CASSLLASYNEQFF
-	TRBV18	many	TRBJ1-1	TGTGCCAGCTCTACAAAACAGGGCGGGGGGTCTGAAGCTTTCTTT	CASSTKQGGGSEAFF
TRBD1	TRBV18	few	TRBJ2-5	TGTGCCAGCTCAGGACAGGGGGCGGTTGGTGAGACCCAGTACTTC	CASSGQGAVGETQYF
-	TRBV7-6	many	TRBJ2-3	TGTGCCAGCAGCTTTTTGGGGGGTAGCGGCTCAGATACGCAGTATTTT	CASSFLGGSGSDTQYF
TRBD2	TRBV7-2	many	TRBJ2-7	TGTGCCAGCAGCTTAGGCCCCTCTAGCGGAGCGGGGGGGTACGAGCAGTACTTC	CASSLGPSSGAGGYEQYF